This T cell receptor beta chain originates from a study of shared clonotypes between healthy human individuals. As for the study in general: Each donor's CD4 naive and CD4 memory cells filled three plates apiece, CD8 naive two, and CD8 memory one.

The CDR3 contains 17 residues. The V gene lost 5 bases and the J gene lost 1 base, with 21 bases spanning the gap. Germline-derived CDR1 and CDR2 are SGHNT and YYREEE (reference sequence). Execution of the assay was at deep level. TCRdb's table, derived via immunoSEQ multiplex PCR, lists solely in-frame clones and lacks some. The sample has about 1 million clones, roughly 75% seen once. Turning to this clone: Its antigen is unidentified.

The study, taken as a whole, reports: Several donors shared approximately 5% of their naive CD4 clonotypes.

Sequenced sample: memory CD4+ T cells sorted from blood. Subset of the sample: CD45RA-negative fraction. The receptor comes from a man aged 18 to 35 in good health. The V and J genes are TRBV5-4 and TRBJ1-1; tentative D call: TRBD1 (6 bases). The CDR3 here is CASSSLGGRTSNTEAFF. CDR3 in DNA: TGTGCCAGCAGTTCGCTGGGGGGGCGTACATCGAACACTGAAGCTTTCTTT.